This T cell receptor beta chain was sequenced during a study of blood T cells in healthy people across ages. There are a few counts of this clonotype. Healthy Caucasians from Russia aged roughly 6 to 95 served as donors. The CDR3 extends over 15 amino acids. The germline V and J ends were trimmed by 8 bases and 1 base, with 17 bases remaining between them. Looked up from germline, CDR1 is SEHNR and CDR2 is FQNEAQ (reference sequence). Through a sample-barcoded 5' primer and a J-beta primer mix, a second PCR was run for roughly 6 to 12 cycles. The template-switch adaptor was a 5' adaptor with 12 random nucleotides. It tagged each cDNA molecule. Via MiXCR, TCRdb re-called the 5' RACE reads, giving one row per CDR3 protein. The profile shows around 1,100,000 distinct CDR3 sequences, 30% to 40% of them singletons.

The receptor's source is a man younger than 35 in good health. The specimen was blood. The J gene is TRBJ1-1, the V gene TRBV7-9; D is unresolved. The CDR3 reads CASSLKRVPNTEAFF. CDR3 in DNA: TGTGCCAGCTCTCTCAAGCGGGTCCCGAACACTGAAGCTTTCTTT.